The 19 T cell receptor beta chains given below trace back to one sample, sequenced in a study of type 1 and type 2 diabetes patients. The PCR template was genomic DNA. A primer set of 30 forward and 13 reverse primers amplified the CDR3. TCRdb re-called the multiplex PCR reads through MiXCR, storing one row per CDR3 protein. Seen here are 250,000 or so distinct CDR3 sequences, 47% observed once, and the top ten hold roughly 13%. The sample taken for sequencing was peripheral blood mononuclear cells (PBMCs). The receptor source for this set is a man in his late teens or twenties with type 2 diabetes.

V usage is TRBV6-2 or TRBV6-3 and J usage is TRBJ2-3; 8 nucleotides align to TRBD2. Germline V gene lookup returns CDR1 MNHEY and CDR2 SVGEGT. The junction had 6 bases not matched to a gene; V was cut back by 8 bases and J by 2 bases. The CDR3 consists of 14 residues. CDR3 residues: CASAAGGHTDTQYF. CDR3 nucleotide sequence: TGTGCCAGCGCGGCGGGGGGTCACACAGATACGCAGTATTTT.

This clonotype was seen more than once but under ten times. The J gene is TRBJ1-5, the V gene TRBV7-8; 7 positions agree with TRBD1. The CDR3 runs to 12 residues. J was trimmed by 7 bases and V by 5 bases; bases with no gene match: 2. CDR1 is SGHVS, CDR2 FQNEAQ, per germline. The CDR3 region is CASSQGGQPQHF. The CDR3 DNA follows: TGTGCCAGCAGCCAGGGGGGGCAGCCCCAGCATTTT.

The rearrangement joins TRBV6-1 to TRBJ1-6; D gene uncertain. CDR1 and CDR2 from the germline V gene are MNHNS and SASEGT. The CDR3 has 15 residues. Trimming pared 7 bases from V and 7 bases from J, leaving 17 bases between. CDR3 residues: CASMRVLPPNSPLHF. The CDR3 region has the DNA TGTGCCAGCATGAGGGTCTTACCCCCGAATTCACCCCTCCACTTT.

Comment on this clonotype: A junction boundary mismatches the germline segment, possibly from a read error. This rearrangement joins TRBV20-1 to TRBJ2-1, with 12 bases fitting TRBD2. CDR1 is DFQATT, CDR2 SNEGSKA, per germline (reference sequence). The CDR3 extends over 17 amino acids. The CDR3 DNA reads as TGCAGTGCTGTTTCGACTAGCGGGGGAATAGCCTACGATGAGCAGTTCTTC. This codes for CSAVSTSGGIAYDEQFF.

This clonotype appeared a few times. CDR3 amino acids: CASSGQGPDTQYF. The CDR3, as DNA: TGTGCCAGTAGCGGACAGGGCCCAGATACGCAGTATTTT. This chain joins TRBV19 and TRBJ2-3; TRBD1 matches 8 bases. The junction had 3 bases not matched to a gene; V was cut back by 6 bases and J by 4 bases. Germline V gene data show CDR1 as LNHDA and CDR2 as SQIVND (reference sequence). There are 13 residues in the CDR3.

This CDR3 is CNGTGGLNTEAFF. The CDR3 region has the DNA TGTAACGGGACAGGGGGCCTGAACACTGAAGCTTTCTTT. V gene TRBV25-1 combines with J gene TRBJ1-1; 12 bases fit TRBD1. Germline assignment: CDR1 MGHDK and CDR2 SYGVNS. The CDR3 is made up of 13 amino acids.

There are a few counts of this clonotype. CDR3 sequence reads: CASSLSLRSYEQYF. The CDR3 DNA reads TGTGCCAGCAGTTTATCCCTACGCTCATACGAGCAGTACTTC. This rearrangement joins TRBV27 to TRBJ2-7; D uncertain. Looked up from germline, CDR1 is MNHEY and CDR2 is SMNVEV (reference sequence). The CDR3 sequence is 14 residues long. Trimming cost V 0 bases and J 4 bases, with 10 bases left between them.

The rearrangement uses TRBV9 and TRBJ2-7; possibly TRBD1 for D (5 bases). This CDR3 has 14 amino acids. Germline CDR1 and CDR2: SGDLS and YYNGEE. V gave up 0 bases and J gave up 4 bases, with 11 bases separating them. DNA of the CDR3: TGTGCCAGCAGCGTAGTGGGGCAGAGATACGAGCAGTACTTC. As protein: CASSVVGQRYEQYF.

This clonotype was seen only a few times. The chain carries TRBV30 and TRBJ1-1; D perhaps matches TRBD1 (6 bases). The germline V gene encodes CDR1 GTSNPN and CDR2 SVGIG (reference sequence). The CDR3 sequence is 13 residues long. Trimming removed 1 base from V and 2 bases from J, with 8 bases in between. The CDR3 DNA reads TGTGCCTGGAGTGACAGGGCAAACACTGAAGCTTTCTTT. This codes for CAWSDRANTEAFF.

This clonotype was observed a single time. J is TRBJ1-4 and V is TRBV19, with 8 bases matching TRBD1. Germline CDR1 and CDR2: LNHDA and SQIVND (reference sequence). The CDR3 loop spans 15 amino acids. V was clipped by 5 bases and J by 7 bases; unmatched bases: 9. For the CDR3, the DNA is TGTGCCAGTAGTCTTCCCCCCGGGACAGGTGAAAAACTGTTTTTT. It encodes CASSLPPGTGEKLFF.

A few counts support this clonotype. The rearrangement links TRBV19 to TRBJ1-5; D gene uncertain. There are 13 residues in the CDR3. Looked up from germline, CDR1 is LNHDA and CDR2 is SQIVND (reference sequence). V shed 2 bases and J shed 3 bases, with 5 bases lying between them. The CDR3 DNA sequence: TGTGCCAGTAGTATACAGCCCAATCAGCCCCAGCATTTT. This gives the protein CASSIQPNQPQHF.

A few counts support this clonotype. This chain connects TRBV5-1 to TRBJ2-7, with D unclear. Trimming removed 0 bases from V and 4 bases from J, with 11 bases in between. Looked up from germline, CDR1 is SGHRS and CDR2 is YFSETQ. The CDR3 has 14 residues. For the CDR3, the DNA is TGCGCCAGCAGCTTGGATACTCTAAGGTACGAGCAGTACTTC. This sequence encodes CASSLDTLRYEQYF.

The rearrangement joins TRBV29-1 to TRBJ2-5; 8 nucleotides align to TRBD1. The closer fit of TRBJ2-7 to the DNA end suggests the J call may be wrong. From germline, CDR1 is SQVTM and CDR2 ANQGSEA. The CDR3 sequence is 15 residues long. The CDR3 nucleotides are TGCAGCATTGTGGGGACAGGCTACCAGCCCTACGAGCAGTACTTC. As protein: CSIVGTGYQPYEQYF.

This chain connects TRBV12-3 or TRBV12-4 to TRBJ2-5; D is possibly TRBD1 (6 bases). V lost 7 bases to trimming and J lost 5 bases, with 14 bases between them. The CDR3 consists of 13 residues. DNA of the CDR3: TGTGCCAGCACAGACCTAAGGGGGGAGACCCAGTACTTC. It specifies CASTDLRGETQYF.

This clonotype has more than one count but fewer than ten. This chain connects TRBV19 to TRBJ1-2; no definite D call. The CDR3 has 11 residues. V lost 6 bases, J lost 5 bases, and 7 bases lay in between. CDR1 is LNHDA, CDR2 SQIVND, per germline (reference sequence). CDR3 amino acids: CASREFYGYTF. CDR3 sequence (DNA): TGTGCCAGTAGGGAGTTTTATGGCTACACCTTC.

The genes are TRBV2 and TRBJ1-1; 8 nucleotides line up with TRBD1. Germline-derived CDR1 and CDR2 are SNHLY and FYNNEI. V lost 6 bases to trimming and J lost 7 bases; unmatched junction nucleotides: 7. CDR3 length equals 13 residues. CDR3 sequence reads: CASRRGQGLEAFF. The CDR3 region has the DNA TGTGCCAGCAGGAGAGGACAGGGTCTTGAAGCTTTCTTT.

The chain combines TRBV28 with TRBJ1-6; possibly TRBD1 for D (5 bases). This CDR3 comprises 14 residues. Germline V lookup: CDR1 MDHEN, CDR2 SYDVKM. Between the trimmed V and J ends, which lost 3 bases and 10 bases, there was a span of 13 bases. The CDR3 DNA is TGTGCCAGCAGTTTGGAGGGACCCCCCTCACCCCTCCACTTT. Protein product: CASSLEGPPSPLHF.

The chain joins TRBV7-6 to TRBJ2-7, with D perhaps TRBD2 (5 bases). Germline V lookup: CDR1 SGHVS, CDR2 FNYEAQ. The CDR3 length is 13 residues. V shed 4 bases and J shed 6 bases, with 13 bases lying between them. Written as DNA, the CDR3 is TGTGCCAGCAGCTATCGTCCCGGGGTCGAGCAGTACTTC. This codes for CASSYRPGVEQYF.

This clonotype showed up just a few times. The chain combines TRBV19 with TRBJ1-1; the match to TRBD1 covers 7 bases. Per the germline V gene, CDR1 is LNHDA and CDR2 is SQIVND (reference sequence). V shed 4 bases and J 2 bases; nucleotides not matched to a gene: 7. The CDR3 runs to 15 residues. Here the CDR3 DNA reads TGTGCCAGTAGTAAACTGACAGGGCCCAACACTGAAGCTTTCTTT. The encoded protein is CASSKLTGPNTEAFF. The entire variable domain, with the rest obtained from reference TRBV19 and TRBJ1-1, is as follows: DGGITQSPKYLFRKEGQNVTLSCEQNLNHDAMYWYRQDPGQGLRLIYYSQIVNDFQKGDIAEGYSVSREKKESFPLTVTSAQKNPTAFYLCASSKLTGPNTEAFFGQGTRLTVV.